Presented here are 21 T cell receptor beta chains from one specimen sequenced in a study of T cell responses to AZD1222 COVID-19 vaccine. TCRdb's table, derived via immunoSEQ multiplex PCR, lists solely in-frame clones and lacks some. Among about 180,000 clones listed, around 90% were seen once. Sequences were derived from peripheral blood, sampled 28 days after the second dose of the MenACWY control vaccine. Receptor source: an adult who received the MenACWY meningococcal vaccine as a control.

The chain joins TRBV24-1 to TRBJ2-5; 9 bases fit TRBD2. The germline CDR1 and CDR2 sequences are KGHDR and SFDVKD. The V and J ends lost 1 base and 5 bases, in that order; junction bases with no gene match: 1. This CDR3 region has 14 residues. CDR3 amino acids: CATSDFTSGETQYF. As DNA, the CDR3 is TGTGCCACCAGTGATTTTACTAGCGGGGAGACCCAGTACTTC.

This chain uses TRBV9 with TRBJ1-2; possible D gene TRBD1, 6 bases. V gave up 6 bases and J gave up 5 bases, with 20 bases separating them. Germline loops: CDR1 SGDLS, CDR2 YYNGEE. The CDR3 contains 15 residues. CDR3 nucleotide sequence: TGTGCCAGCACCGAAGGGGGGGGGAGGTATTATGGCTACACCTTC. Residues: CASTEGGGRYYGYTF.

The CDR3 DNA is TGCGCCAGCAGCCAAGATAGAGGTTATACGCAGTATTTT. Protein sequence: CASSQDRGYTQYF. The V call is TRBV4-3, the J call TRBJ2-3; no firm D call. Per the germline V gene, CDR1 is LGHNA and CDR2 is YSLEER. V was cut by 0 bases and J by 7 bases, with 8 bases left in between. The CDR3 spans 13 residues.

The chain joins TRBV11-2 to TRBJ1-3; D gene ambiguous. Per germline, CDR1 SGHAT and CDR2 FQNNGV. The CDR3 runs 14 residues. The germline V and J ends were trimmed by 7 bases and 0 bases, with 10 bases remaining between them. CDR3 coding DNA: TGTGCCAGCACCTTTGAGGGCTCTGGAAACACCATATATTTT. The encoded protein is CASTFEGSGNTIYF.

The chain recombines TRBV27 with TRBJ2-7; 10 bases are a match to TRBD2. Germline-derived CDR1 and CDR2 are MNHEY and SMNVEV (reference sequence). CDR3 length: 18 residues. With V trimmed by 5 bases and J by 6 bases, 19 bases remained unmatched. The CDR3 sequence: CASSPPRGSSGRTGEQYF. The CDR3 DNA reads TGTGCCAGCAGTCCGCCAAGGGGGAGTAGCGGGAGGACAGGCGAGCAGTACTTC.

In its sample, this clone was seen a few times. The gene calls are TRBV28 and TRBJ1-2, with 8 bases identical to TRBD1. This CDR3 region has 16 residues. The germline V gene has CDR1 MDHEN and CDR2 SYDVKM. J lost 4 bases, V lost 5 bases, and 12 bases had no gene match. Here the CDR3 reads CASSLPPLTGGYGYTF. DNA for the CDR3: TGTGCCAGCAGTCTACCCCCCCTCACAGGGGGCTATGGCTACACCTTC.

This clone has only one observation. Other DNA sequences of this sample code for an identical CDR3. The chain recombines TRBV28 with TRBJ1-5, with unresolved D. Per the germline V gene, CDR1 is MDHEN and CDR2 is SYDVKM. The CDR3 spans 11 residues. Deletions cut 6 bases from V and 6 bases from J, with 6 bases between. This CDR3 is CASSLGQPQHF. The CDR3 DNA follows: TGTGCCAGCAGCCTGGGTCAGCCCCAGCATTTT.

This chain uses TRBV4-2 with TRBJ2-2; tentative D call: TRBD1 (6 bases). The CDR3 runs to 16 residues. Germline loops: CDR1 LGHNA, CDR2 YNFKEQ. With 1 base removed from V and 2 bases from J, the gap between germline ends came to 11 bases. DNA of the CDR3: TGTGCCAGCAGCCAAGCCGGGACAAGAAACACCGGGGAGCTGTTTTTT. Translating gives CASSQAGTRNTGELFF.

The chain is built from TRBV9 and TRBJ2-7; D uncertain. The V gene's germline CDR1 is SGDLS and CDR2 YYNGEE. Trimming took 0 bases from V and 3 from J, leaving 16 bases between them. This CDR3 contains 16 residues. The CDR3 DNA sequence: TGTGCCAGCAGCGTAGACGTAAGGGCCGCCAACTACGAGCAGTACTTC. It is translated as CASSVDVRAANYEQYF.

The chain uses TRBV5-1 and TRBJ1-1; perhaps TRBD1 as D (6 bases). Deletions cut 2 bases from V and 0 bases from J, with 14 bases between. This CDR3 region has 16 residues. Germline lookup yields CDR1 SGHRS and CDR2 YFSETQ. The CDR3 DNA reads as TGCGCCAGCAGCTTAACCGGGGGCCTTATGAACACTGAAGCTTTCTTT. Translating gives CASSLTGGLMNTEAFF.

V gene TRBV7-2 combines with J gene TRBJ1-5; the match to TRBD1 covers 8 bases. The CDR3 contains 15 residues. V lost 2 bases and J lost 3; bases outside the gene matches: 3. Germline CDR1 is SGHTA and CDR2 is FQGNSA. The DNA for the CDR3 is TGTGCCAGCAGCTTACGACAGGGGCACAATCAGCCCCAGCATTTT. This encodes CASSLRQGHNQPQHF.

The CDR3: CASSIQAAYQGGTDTQYF. CDR3 DNA sequence: TGTGCCAGTAGTATACAAGCGGCCTACCAGGGGGGCACAGATACGCAGTATTTT. The gene calls are TRBV19 and TRBJ2-3; 7 positions match TRBD1. The CDR3 is 18 amino acids. Germline V lookup: CDR1 LNHDA, CDR2 SQIVND (reference sequence). Losses at the gene ends were 2 bases for V and 1 base for J; bases not matched to a gene: 12.

The gene calls are TRBV5-6 and TRBJ2-3; possibly TRBD1 for D (6 bases). V was cut by 4 bases and J by 7 bases, with 13 bases left in between. The CDR3 has 13 residues. Germline V lookup: CDR1 SGHDT, CDR2 YYEEEE. The CDR3 sequence is CASSRPGQHTQYF. Here the CDR3 DNA reads TGTGCCAGCAGCAGACCGGGACAACATACGCAGTATTTT.

The chain joins TRBV18 to TRBJ2-5; 7 bases map to TRBD1. This CDR3 has 15 residues. Losses at the gene ends were 4 bases for V and 1 base for J; bases not matched to a gene: 6. Germline CDR1 KGHSH, CDR2 LQKENI. The CDR3: CASSQIGTVQETQYF. CDR3 nucleotide sequence: TGTGCCAGCTCACAAATCGGGACAGTCCAAGAGACCCAGTACTTC.

The chain has TRBV19 and TRBJ1-2; the D gene is possibly TRBD1 (5 bases). Germline-derived CDR1 and CDR2 are LNHDA and SQIVND (reference sequence). This CDR3 comprises 15 residues. The V gene lost 1 base and the J gene lost 4 bases, with 13 bases spanning the gap. For the CDR3, the DNA is TGTGCCAGTAGTATAGTCGCGGGGACTCCCTATGGCTACACCTTC. Translation gives CASSIVAGTPYGYTF.

As DNA, the CDR3 is TGTGCCAGCAGTCCGCGGACGGTGAATTCACCCCTCCACTTT. Protein: CASSPRTVNSPLHF. V is TRBV6-5 and J is TRBJ1-6; D not certain. CDR3 length equals 14 residues. The germline V gene has CDR1 MNHEY and CDR2 SVGAGI. V was pared by 5 bases and J by 7 bases, with 12 bases between.

The chain carries TRBV28 and TRBJ2-2, with TRBD2 matching over 13 bases. Germline CDR1 MDHEN, CDR2 SYDVKM. The CDR3 is 17 residues long. Unmatched junction bases numbered 8, after V lost 6 bases and J lost 4 bases. The CDR3 here is CASRRMGLAGTTGELFF. The CDR3 DNA reads as TGTGCCAGCAGGCGTATGGGACTAGCGGGGACCACCGGGGAGCTGTTTTTT.

A few counts support this clone. The chain combines TRBV7-9 with TRBJ2-7; possibly TRBD2 for D (5 bases). Looked up from germline, CDR1 is SEHNR and CDR2 is FQNEAQ (reference sequence). CDR3 length equals 14 residues. Trimming left V 5 bases short and J 2 bases short, with 13 bases between. CDR3 in amino acids: CASSPLARTYEQYF. As DNA, the CDR3 is TGTGCCAGCAGCCCTCTAGCACGTACCTACGAGCAGTACTTC.

The gene calls are TRBV2 and TRBJ2-5; D not resolved. This CDR3 comprises 16 residues. The germline gives CDR1 SNHLY, CDR2 FYNNEI. Trimming pared 4 bases from V and 1 base from J, leaving 16 bases between. CDR3 amino acids: CASSVLGNSPQETQYF. CDR3 DNA: TGTGCCAGCAGTGTTTTGGGCAACAGCCCCCAAGAGACCCAGTACTTC.

This rearrangement joins TRBV7-2 to TRBJ2-6; TRBD1 agrees at 12 bases. The germline V gene encodes CDR1 SGHTA and CDR2 FQGNSA. The CDR3 length is 19 residues. With V trimmed by 4 bases and J by 2 bases, 9 bases remained unmatched. The CDR3 protein is CASSSPFRDRGPGANVLTF. The CDR3 DNA is TGTGCCAGCAGCTCCCCTTTCCGGGACAGGGGGCCTGGGGCCAACGTCCTGACTTTC.

The chain carries TRBV5-1 and TRBJ2-7; possible D gene TRBD1, 7 bases. Germline-derived CDR1 and CDR2 are SGHRS and YFSETQ. This CDR3 contains 12 residues. V was trimmed by 3 bases and J by 6 bases, leaving 10 bases between them. CDR3 region: CASSSRGAEQYF. The CDR3 coding sequence is TGCGCCAGCAGCTCCAGGGGGGCCGAGCAGTACTTC.